A selection of T cell receptor beta chains follows, all from one sample in a study of blood T cell repertoires in COVID-19. The method was immunoSEQ multiplex PCR; TCRdb's version includes in-frame clones alone and lacks a portion of them. The table lists 150,000 to 200,000 clones, more than 75% of them singletons, with around 3.5% in the top ten. Source material: peripheral blood. The receptors were gathered from a man aged 70 or older with acute or convalescent COVID-19. Each CDR3 is given with its conserved first and last residue. A D gene is named only where the DNA matches it firmly.

d_gene: NA
v_gene: TRBV20-1
j_gene: TRBJ2-7
CDR3aa: CSASRQVRGEQYF

d_gene: NA
v_gene: TRBV5-1
j_gene: TRBJ1-2
CDR3aa: CASSLRAGAHGGYTF

d_gene: NA
v_gene: TRBV28
j_gene: TRBJ1-2
CDR3aa: CASSFGEHFVYGYTF

d_gene: NA
v_gene: TRBV1
j_gene: TRBJ2-7
CDR3aa: CTSSPGLVFYEQYF

d_gene: NA
v_gene: TRBV2
j_gene: TRBJ1-4
CDR3aa: CASRDDSEKLFF

d_gene: NA
v_gene: TRBV30
j_gene: TRBJ1-5
CDR3aa: CAWSTGKVGGPSNQPQHF

d_gene: TRBD2
v_gene: TRBV3-1/TRBV3-2
j_gene: TRBJ2-5
CDR3aa: CASSPYGAPSGSIETQYF

d_gene: NA
v_gene: TRBV28
j_gene: TRBJ1-1
CDR3aa: CASSSPGHNTEAFF

d_gene: TRBD1
v_gene: TRBV7-2
j_gene: TRBJ1-2
CDR3aa: CASSLRDSGYTF

d_gene: NA
v_gene: TRBV21-1
j_gene: TRBJ1-5
CDR3aa: CASSKGERYQPQHF

d_gene: NA
v_gene: TRBV7-9
j_gene: TRBJ2-6
CDR3aa: CASSLFHGSGANVLTF

d_gene: TRBD2
v_gene: TRBV7-8
j_gene: TRBJ2-7
CDR3aa: CASSPGGVFYEQYF

d_gene: NA
v_gene: TRBV4-2
j_gene: TRBJ1-2
CDR3aa: CASSQDALAGMNYGYTF

d_gene: TRBD2
v_gene: TRBV3-1/TRBV3-2
j_gene: TRBJ2-1
CDR3aa: CASSQWTSGGGDEQFF